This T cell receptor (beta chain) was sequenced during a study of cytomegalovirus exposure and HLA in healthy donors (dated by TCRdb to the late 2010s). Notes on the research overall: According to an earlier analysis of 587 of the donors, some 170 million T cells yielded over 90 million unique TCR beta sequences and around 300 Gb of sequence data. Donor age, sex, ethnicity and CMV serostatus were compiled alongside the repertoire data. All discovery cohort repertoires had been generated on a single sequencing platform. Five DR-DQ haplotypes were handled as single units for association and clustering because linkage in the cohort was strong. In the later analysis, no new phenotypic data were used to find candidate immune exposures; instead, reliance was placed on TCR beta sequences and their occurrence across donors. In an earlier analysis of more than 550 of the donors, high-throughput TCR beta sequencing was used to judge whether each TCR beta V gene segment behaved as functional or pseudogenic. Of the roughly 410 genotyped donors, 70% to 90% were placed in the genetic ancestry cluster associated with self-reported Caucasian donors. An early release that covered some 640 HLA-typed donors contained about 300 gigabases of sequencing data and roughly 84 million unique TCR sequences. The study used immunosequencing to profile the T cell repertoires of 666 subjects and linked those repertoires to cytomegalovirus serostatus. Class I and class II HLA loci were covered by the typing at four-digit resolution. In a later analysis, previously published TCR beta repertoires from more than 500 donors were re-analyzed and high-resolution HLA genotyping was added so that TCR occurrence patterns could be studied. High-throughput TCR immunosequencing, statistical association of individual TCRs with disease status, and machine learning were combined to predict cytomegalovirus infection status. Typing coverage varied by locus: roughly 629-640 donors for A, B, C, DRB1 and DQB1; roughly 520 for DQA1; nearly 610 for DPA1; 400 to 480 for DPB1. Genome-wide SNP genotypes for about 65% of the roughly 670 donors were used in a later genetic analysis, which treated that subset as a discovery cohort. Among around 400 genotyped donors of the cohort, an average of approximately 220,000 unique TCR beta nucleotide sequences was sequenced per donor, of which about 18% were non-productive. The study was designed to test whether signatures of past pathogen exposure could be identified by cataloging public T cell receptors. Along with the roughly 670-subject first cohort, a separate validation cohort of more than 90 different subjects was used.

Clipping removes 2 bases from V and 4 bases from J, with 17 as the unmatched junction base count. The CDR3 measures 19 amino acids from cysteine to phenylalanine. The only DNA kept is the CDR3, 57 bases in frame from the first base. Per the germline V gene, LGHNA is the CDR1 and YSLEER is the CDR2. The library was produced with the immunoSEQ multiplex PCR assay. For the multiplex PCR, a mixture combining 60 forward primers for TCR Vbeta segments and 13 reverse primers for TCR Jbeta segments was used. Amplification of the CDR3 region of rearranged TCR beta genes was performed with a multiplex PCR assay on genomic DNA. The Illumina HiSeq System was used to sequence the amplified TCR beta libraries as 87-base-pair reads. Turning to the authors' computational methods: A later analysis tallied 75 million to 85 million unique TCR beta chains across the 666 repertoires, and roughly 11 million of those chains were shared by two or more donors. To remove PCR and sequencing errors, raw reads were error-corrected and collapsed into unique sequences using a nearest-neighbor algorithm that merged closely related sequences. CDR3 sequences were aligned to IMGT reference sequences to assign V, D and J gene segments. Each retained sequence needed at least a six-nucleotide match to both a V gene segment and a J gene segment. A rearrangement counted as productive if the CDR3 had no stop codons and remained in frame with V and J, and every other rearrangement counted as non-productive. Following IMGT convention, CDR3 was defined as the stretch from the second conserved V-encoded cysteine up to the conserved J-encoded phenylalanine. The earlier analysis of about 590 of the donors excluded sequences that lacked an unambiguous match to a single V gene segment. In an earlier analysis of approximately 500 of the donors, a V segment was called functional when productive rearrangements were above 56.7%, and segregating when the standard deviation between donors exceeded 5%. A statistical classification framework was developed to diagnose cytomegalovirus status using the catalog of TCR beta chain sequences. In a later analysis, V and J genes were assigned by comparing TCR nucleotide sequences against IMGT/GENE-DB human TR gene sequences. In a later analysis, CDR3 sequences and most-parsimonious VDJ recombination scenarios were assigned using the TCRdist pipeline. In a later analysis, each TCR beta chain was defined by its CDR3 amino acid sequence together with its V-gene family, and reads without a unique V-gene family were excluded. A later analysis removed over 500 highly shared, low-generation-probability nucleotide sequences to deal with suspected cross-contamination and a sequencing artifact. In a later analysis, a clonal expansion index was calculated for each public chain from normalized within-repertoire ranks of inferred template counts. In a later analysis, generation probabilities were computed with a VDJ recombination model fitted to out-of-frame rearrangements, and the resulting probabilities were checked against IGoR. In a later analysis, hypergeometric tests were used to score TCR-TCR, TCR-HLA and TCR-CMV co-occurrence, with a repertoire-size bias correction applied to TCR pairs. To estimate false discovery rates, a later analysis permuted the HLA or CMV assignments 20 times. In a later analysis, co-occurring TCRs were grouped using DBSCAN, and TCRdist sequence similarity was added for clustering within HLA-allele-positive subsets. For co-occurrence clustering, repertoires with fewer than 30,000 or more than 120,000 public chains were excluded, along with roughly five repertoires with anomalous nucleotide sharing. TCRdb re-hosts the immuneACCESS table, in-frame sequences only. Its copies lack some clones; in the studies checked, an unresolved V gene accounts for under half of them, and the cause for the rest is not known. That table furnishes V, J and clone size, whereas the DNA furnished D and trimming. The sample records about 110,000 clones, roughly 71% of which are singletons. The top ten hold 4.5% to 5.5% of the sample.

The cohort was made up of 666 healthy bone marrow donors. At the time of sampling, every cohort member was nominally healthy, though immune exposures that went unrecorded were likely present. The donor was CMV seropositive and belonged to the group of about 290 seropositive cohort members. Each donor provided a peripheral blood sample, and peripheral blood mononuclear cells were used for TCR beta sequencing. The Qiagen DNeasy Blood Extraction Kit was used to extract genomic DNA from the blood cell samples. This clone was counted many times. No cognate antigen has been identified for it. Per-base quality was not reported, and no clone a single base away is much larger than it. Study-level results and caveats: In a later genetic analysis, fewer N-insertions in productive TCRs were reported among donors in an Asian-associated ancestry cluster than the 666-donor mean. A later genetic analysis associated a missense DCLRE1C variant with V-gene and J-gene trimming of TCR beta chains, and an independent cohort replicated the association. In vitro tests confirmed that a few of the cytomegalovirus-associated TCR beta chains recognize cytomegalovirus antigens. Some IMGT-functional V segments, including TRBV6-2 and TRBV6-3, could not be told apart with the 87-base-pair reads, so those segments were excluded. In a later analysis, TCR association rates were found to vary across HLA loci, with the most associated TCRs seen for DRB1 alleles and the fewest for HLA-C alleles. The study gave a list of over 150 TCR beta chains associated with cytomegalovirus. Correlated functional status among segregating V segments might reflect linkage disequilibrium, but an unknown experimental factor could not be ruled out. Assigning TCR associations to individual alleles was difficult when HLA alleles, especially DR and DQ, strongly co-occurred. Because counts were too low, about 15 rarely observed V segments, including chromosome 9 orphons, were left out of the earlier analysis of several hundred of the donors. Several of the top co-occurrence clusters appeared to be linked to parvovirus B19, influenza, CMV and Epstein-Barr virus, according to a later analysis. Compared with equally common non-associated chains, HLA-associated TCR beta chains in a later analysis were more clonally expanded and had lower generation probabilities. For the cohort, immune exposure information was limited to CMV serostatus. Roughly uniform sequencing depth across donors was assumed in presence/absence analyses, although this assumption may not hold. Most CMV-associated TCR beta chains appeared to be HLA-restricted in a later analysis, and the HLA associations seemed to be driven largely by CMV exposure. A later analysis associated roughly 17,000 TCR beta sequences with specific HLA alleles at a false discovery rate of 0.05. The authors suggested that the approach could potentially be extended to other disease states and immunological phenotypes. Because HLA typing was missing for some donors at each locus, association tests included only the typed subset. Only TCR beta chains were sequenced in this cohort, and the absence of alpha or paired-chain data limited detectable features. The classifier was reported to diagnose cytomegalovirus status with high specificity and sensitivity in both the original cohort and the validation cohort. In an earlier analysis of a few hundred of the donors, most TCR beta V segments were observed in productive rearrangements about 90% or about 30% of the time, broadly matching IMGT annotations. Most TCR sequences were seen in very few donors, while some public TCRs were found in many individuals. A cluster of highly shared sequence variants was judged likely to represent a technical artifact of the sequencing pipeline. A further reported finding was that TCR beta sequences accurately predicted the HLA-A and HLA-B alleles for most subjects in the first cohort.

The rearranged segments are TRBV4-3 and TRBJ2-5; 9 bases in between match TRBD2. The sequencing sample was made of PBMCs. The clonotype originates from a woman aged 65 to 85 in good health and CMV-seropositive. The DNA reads TGCGCCAGCAGCCAATCTCTAGCCTCTAGCGGGGTACTAGGAGAGACCCAGTACTTC. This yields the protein CASSQSLASSGVLGETQYF.